What follows are 25 T cell receptor beta chains derived from one specimen sequenced in a study of T cell responses to AZD1222 COVID-19 vaccine. Only in-frame clones appear in the TCRdb table, and some are missing; sequencing was by immunoSEQ multiplex PCR. The sample carries approximately 99,000 clones, roughly 92% recorded once. The specimen was peripheral blood, collected 28 days after the second AZD1222 dose. Receptors originate from an adult who received the AZD1222 COVID-19 vaccine.

The chain combines TRBV5-1 with TRBJ2-1; TRBD2 aligns across 7 bases. The J segment lost 5 bases and the V segment lost 3 bases, leaving 8 bases of the junction unmatched. Germline CDR1 SGHRS, CDR2 YFSETQ. The CDR3 spans 15 residues. CDR3 nucleotide sequence: TGCGCCAGCAGCTCAAGAGCGGGATCGGACAATGAGCAGTTCTTC. As protein: CASSSRAGSDNEQFF.

The chain couples TRBV7-6 to TRBJ1-4, with TRBD1 matching over 10 bases. CDR1 and CDR2 from the germline V gene are SGHVS and FNYEAQ. The trim removed 1 base at V and 3 bases at J, leaving 2 bases unmatched. The CDR3 contains 16 residues. The CDR3 DNA is TGTGCCAGCAGCTTAGGGACAGGGGGATCTAATGAAAAACTGTTTTTT. Translated, it gives CASSLGTGGSNEKLFF.

This chain joins TRBV7-9 and TRBJ1-5; a weak D match, TRBD1 (5 bases). The CDR3 contains 17 residues. Trimming pared 6 bases from V and 0 bases from J, leaving 18 bases between. Germline V gene lookup returns CDR1 SEHNR and CDR2 FQNEAQ (reference sequence). CDR3 nucleotide sequence: TGTGCCAGCAGTCAATTCGCGGCAGGGTCTAGCAATCAGCCCCAGCATTTT. Its translation is CASSQFAAGSSNQPQHF.

The rearrangement joins TRBV9 to TRBJ2-3, with 9 bases fitting TRBD2. Germline-derived CDR1 and CDR2 are SGDLS and YYNGEE. The CDR3 length is 16 residues. J gave up 1 base and V 2 bases, and 5 bases lay outside the gene matches. The DNA for the CDR3 is TGTGCCAGCAGCGTTGGGACTAGCTTAGGCACAGATACGCAGTATTTT. Protein sequence: CASSVGTSLGTDTQYF.

For the CDR3, the DNA is TGTGCCAGCAGCCTGGGACAGGGAACATACAATGAGCAGTTCTTC. It yields the protein CASSLGQGTYNEQFF. The chain is built from TRBV7-2 and TRBJ2-1; 9 nucleotides match TRBD1. V lost 5 bases to trimming and J lost 4 bases; unmatched junction nucleotides: 6. Per germline, CDR1 SGHTA and CDR2 FQGNSA. This CDR3 comprises 15 residues.

V and J are TRBV23-1 and TRBJ2-7; no clear D. TRBV23-1 is treated as an ORF (open reading frame) with a function not yet certain. V was clipped by 3 bases and J by 4 bases, with 4 bases between them. CDR3 length equals 11 residues. The CDR3 here is CASSHGYEQYF. In nucleotides, the CDR3 is TGCGCCAGCAGTCATGGTTACGAGCAGTACTTC.

The rearrangement links TRBV7-2 to TRBJ2-1; 11 nucleotides agree with TRBD2. Germline lookup yields CDR1 SGHTA and CDR2 FQGNSA. V lost 5 bases to trimming and J lost 0 bases; unmatched junction nucleotides: 6. This CDR3 region has 17 residues. The CDR3 spells CASSPRLAGSSYNEQFF. The CDR3 DNA sequence: TGTGCCAGCAGCCCCCGACTAGCGGGAAGCTCCTACAATGAGCAGTTCTTC.

This clone occurred once. The chain couples TRBV4-2 to TRBJ1-1; tentative D call: TRBD1 (6 bases). The V gene lost 1 base and the J gene lost 4 bases, with 10 bases spanning the gap. Germline V gene sequence: CDR1 LGHNA, CDR2 YNFKEQ. This CDR3 spans 14 amino acids. The CDR3 spells CASSQGKGGTEAFF. For the CDR3, the DNA is TGTGCCAGCAGCCAAGGGAAGGGGGGCACTGAAGCTTTCTTT.

This clone has only a few counts. The chain's CDR3 is CASRAGQGPNEQFF. The CDR3 DNA reads as TGTGCCAGCAGGGCAGGCCAGGGCCCCAATGAGCAGTTCTTC. The chain links TRBV28 to TRBJ2-1; weak D call: TRBD1 (5 bases). CDR1 and CDR2 from the germline V gene are MDHEN and SYDVKM. This CDR3 is 14 amino acids long. V was trimmed by 6 bases and J by 6 bases, leaving 15 bases between them.

This clone was counted a single time. This chain uses TRBV29-1 with TRBJ1-3, with D uncertain. The germline V gene encodes CDR1 SQVTM and CDR2 ANQGSEA. V was trimmed by 4 bases and J by 0 bases, leaving 7 bases between them. CDR3 length equals 13 residues. The CDR3 region is CSVGWSSGNTIYF. As DNA, the CDR3 is TGCAGCGTTGGGTGGAGCTCTGGAAACACCATATATTTT.

This clone was recorded once. The chain combines TRBV4-1 with TRBJ1-3; a weak D match, TRBD1 (5 bases). The V gene's germline CDR1 is MGHRA and CDR2 YSYEKL. There are 18 residues in the CDR3. V gave up 1 base and J gave up 0 bases, with 16 bases separating them. Here the CDR3 reads CASSQVGRQMRSGNTIYF. The CDR3 DNA sequence: TGCGCCAGCAGCCAAGTAGGGAGACAGATGCGCTCTGGAAACACCATATATTTT.

CDR3 amino acids: CASSFSYNEQFF. In DNA form, the CDR3 reads TGTGCCAGCAGTTTCTCCTACAATGAGCAGTTCTTC. The genes are TRBV12-3 or TRBV12-4 and TRBJ2-1; no definite D call. The length of the CDR3 is 12 residues. The germline V and J ends were trimmed by 3 bases and 0 bases, with 0 bases remaining between them.

This chain uses TRBV14 with TRBJ1-1, with D hard to call. V dropped 5 bases and J dropped 1 base, with 17 bases sitting between them. Germline CDR1 reads SGHDN; CDR2 reads FVKESK. The CDR3 spans 16 residues. The CDR3 protein is CASSARRQQRNTEAFF. The CDR3 bases are TGTGCCAGCAGCGCCAGAAGACAACAGAGGAACACTGAAGCTTTCTTT.

This clone was seen just once. The chain joins TRBV6-7 to TRBJ2-3; D is uncertain. TRBV6-7 is identified as an open reading frame with a role that is uncertain. The CDR3 has 17 residues. V lost 0 bases, J lost 2 bases, and 15 bases lay in between. CDR3 coding DNA: TGTGCCAGCAGTTACTCAATGGTCCGAACAGACACAGATACGCAGTATTTT. Translated, it gives CASSYSMVRTDTDTQYF.

This sequence joins TRBV6-1 and TRBJ2-1; perhaps TRBD1 as D (5 bases). The V end lost 0 bases, the J end lost 10 bases, and 13 bases lay between the germline ends. Germline-derived CDR1 and CDR2 are MNHNS and SASEGT. The CDR3 contains 14 residues. The CDR3 sequence is CASSEALPGPEQFF. DNA of the CDR3: TGTGCCAGCAGTGAAGCGCTTCCAGGGCCAGAGCAGTTCTTC.

The chain has TRBV5-5 and TRBJ1-5; 7 nucleotides line up with TRBD1. The CDR3 totals 17 residues. Germline values: CDR1 SGHKS, CDR2 YYEKEE (reference sequence). V shed 0 bases, J shed 0 bases, and the junction held 6 bases outside the gene matches. The CDR3 DNA reads as TGTGCCAGCAGCTTGGGACCGGGACAGTATAGCAATCAGCCCCAGCATTTT. It specifies CASSLGPGQYSNQPQHF.

This clone occurred a few times. The chain uses TRBV6-5 and TRBJ1-5; 7 positions agree with TRBD1. The V gene's germline CDR1 is MNHEY and CDR2 SVGAGI. J lost 6 bases, V lost 6 bases, and 11 bases had no gene match. The CDR3 is 15 amino acids. CDR3 in amino acids: CASRLPGGPGQPQHF. CDR3 nucleotides: TGTGCCAGCAGGCTCCCAGGGGGTCCAGGTCAGCCCCAGCATTTT.

The gene calls are TRBV18 and TRBJ1-1; D unresolved. The CDR3 consists of 18 residues. Germline loops: CDR1 KGHSH, CDR2 LQKENI. Trimming pared 2 bases from V and 3 bases from J, leaving 22 bases between. This CDR3 is CASSPLVGSPTLDTEAFF. In nucleotides, the CDR3 is TGTGCCAGCTCACCATTGGTAGGTTCCCCCACCCTGGACACTGAAGCTTTCTTT.

The chain combines TRBV9 with TRBJ1-1; D remains ambiguous. This CDR3 contains 15 residues. V lost 4 bases, J lost 3 bases, and 16 bases lay in between. The V gene's germline CDR1 is SGDLS and CDR2 YYNGEE. CDR3 loop: CASSPRVGMDTEAFF. The CDR3 DNA is TGTGCCAGCAGCCCCCGAGTGGGGATGGACACTGAAGCTTTCTTT. Filled out from reference TRBV9 and TRBJ1-1, the complete variable domain reads DSGVTQTPKHLITATGQRVTLRCSPRSGDLSVYWYQQSLDQGLQFLIQYYNGEERAKGNILERFSAQQFPDLHSELNLSSLELGDSALYFCASSPRVGMDTEAFFGQGTRLTVV.

V usage is TRBV9 and J usage is TRBJ1-6, with D possibly being TRBD1 (6 bases). The CDR3 is 16 residues long. CDR1 and CDR2 (germline): SGDLS, YYNGEE. Trimming removed 2 bases from V and 5 bases from J, with 14 bases in between. The CDR3 nucleotides are TGTGCCAGCAGCGTCACACCGGGACAAAATAATTCACCCCTCCACTTT. Protein: CASSVTPGQNNSPLHF. Variable domain in full (rest from reference TRBV9 and TRBJ1-6): DSGVTQTPKHLITATGQRVTLRCSPRSGDLSVYWYQQSLDQGLQFLIQYYNGEERAKGNILERFSAQQFPDLHSELNLSSLELGDSALYFCASSVTPGQNNSPLHFGNGTRLTVT.

As for this clone: Other DNA sequences in the same sample also yield this CDR3. The V call is TRBV7-8, the J call TRBJ2-1; no definite D call. The germline V gene encodes CDR1 SGHVS and CDR2 FQNEAQ. This CDR3 is built from 12 residues. Trimming pared 5 bases from V and 6 bases from J, leaving 8 bases between. The CDR3 DNA is TGTGCCAGCAGCCCGGTACTCAATGAGCAGTTCTTC. Its translation is CASSPVLNEQFF.

The CDR3 sequence: CASSPRQGAMNTEAFF. In DNA, the CDR3 is TGTGCCAGCAGTCCAAGACAGGGGGCGATGAACACTGAAGCTTTCTTT. This chain connects TRBV6-6 to TRBJ1-1; 10 bases align to TRBD1. This CDR3 region has 16 residues. V lost 5 bases to trimming and J lost 0 bases; unmatched junction nucleotides: 6. Germline CDR1 and CDR2: MNHNY and SVGAGI (reference sequence).

The V call is TRBV7-2, the J call TRBJ2-2; D may correspond to TRBD1 or TRBD2 (5 bases each). Looked up from germline, CDR1 is SGHTA and CDR2 is FQGNSA. This CDR3 comprises 15 residues. V dropped 5 bases and J dropped 4 bases, with 14 bases sitting between them. CDR3 amino acids: CASSRDRPSTGELFF. The CDR3 DNA reads as TGTGCCAGCAGCAGGGACCGACCCTCCACCGGGGAGCTGTTTTTT.

This clone was observed a single time. V is TRBV19 and J is TRBJ1-5; no reliable D call. The CDR3 contains 14 residues. The germline CDR1 and CDR2 sequences are LNHDA and SQIVND (reference sequence). V was cut by 6 bases and J by 0 bases, with 9 bases left in between. The CDR3 DNA is TGTGCCAGTAGAGCTCCTTATAGCAATCAGCCCCAGCATTTT. It encodes CASRAPYSNQPQHF.

This sequence joins TRBV5-5 and TRBJ2-5, with 8 bases that match TRBD2. Germline-derived CDR1 and CDR2 are SGHKS and YYEKEE (reference sequence). The CDR3 loop spans 15 amino acids. V lost 0 bases to trimming and J lost 3 bases; unmatched junction nucleotides: 4. The CDR3 DNA reads TGTGCCAGCAGCTTGGGGACTAGCCCAAAAGAGACCCAGTACTTC. Residues: CASSLGTSPKETQYF.